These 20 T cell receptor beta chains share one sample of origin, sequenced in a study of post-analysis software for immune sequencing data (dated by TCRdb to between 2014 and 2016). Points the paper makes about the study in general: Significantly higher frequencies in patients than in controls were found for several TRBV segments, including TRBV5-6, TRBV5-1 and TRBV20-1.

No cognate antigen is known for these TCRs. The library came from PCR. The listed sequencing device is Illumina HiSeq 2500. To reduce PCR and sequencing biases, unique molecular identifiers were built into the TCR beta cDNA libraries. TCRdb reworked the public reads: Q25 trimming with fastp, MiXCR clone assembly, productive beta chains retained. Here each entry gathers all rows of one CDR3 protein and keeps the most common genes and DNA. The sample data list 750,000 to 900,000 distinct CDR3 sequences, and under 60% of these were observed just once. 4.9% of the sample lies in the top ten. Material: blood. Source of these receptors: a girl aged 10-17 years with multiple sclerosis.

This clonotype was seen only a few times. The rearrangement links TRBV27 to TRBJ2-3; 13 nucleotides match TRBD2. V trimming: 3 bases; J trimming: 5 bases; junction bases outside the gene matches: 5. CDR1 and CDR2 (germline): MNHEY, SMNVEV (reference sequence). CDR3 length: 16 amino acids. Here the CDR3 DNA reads TGTGCCAGCAGTTTGGGGACTAGCGGGAACAGAGATACGCAGTATTTT. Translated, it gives CASSLGTSGNRDTQYF.

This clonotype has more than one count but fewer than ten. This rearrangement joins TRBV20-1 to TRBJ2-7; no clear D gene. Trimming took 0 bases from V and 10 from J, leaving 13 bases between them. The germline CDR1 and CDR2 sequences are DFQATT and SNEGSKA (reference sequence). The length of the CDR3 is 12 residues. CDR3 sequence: CSARDQGQLQYF. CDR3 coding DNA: TGCAGTGCTAGAGATCAAGGGCAGCTCCAGTACTTC.

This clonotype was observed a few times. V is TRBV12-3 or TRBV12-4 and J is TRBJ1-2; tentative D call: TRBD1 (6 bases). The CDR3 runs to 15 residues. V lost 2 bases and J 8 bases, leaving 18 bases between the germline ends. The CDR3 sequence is CASSLRPGGFPGYTF. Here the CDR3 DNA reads TGTGCCAGCAGTTTACGTCCCGGGGGCTTTCCGGGCTACACCTTC.

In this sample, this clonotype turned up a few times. This CDR3 is CASSQSPRDVWTSGKIYEQYF. As DNA, the CDR3 is TGTGCCAGCAGCCAATCCCCTCGGGACGTCTGGACTAGCGGGAAGATCTACGAGCAGTACTTC. The chain carries TRBV11-1 and TRBJ2-7; 12 bases map to TRBD2. J lost 3 bases, V lost 5 bases, and 23 bases had no gene match. Germline V lookup: CDR1 SGHAT, CDR2 FQDESV (reference sequence). The CDR3 loop spans 21 amino acids. The full variable domain, rest sourced from reference TRBV11-1 and TRBJ2-7, is EAEVAQSPRYKITEKSQAVAFWCDPISGHATLYWYRQILGQGPELLVQFQDESVVDDSQLPKDRFSAERLKGVDSTLKIQPAELGDSAMYLCASSQSPRDVWTSGKIYEQYFGPGTRLTVT.

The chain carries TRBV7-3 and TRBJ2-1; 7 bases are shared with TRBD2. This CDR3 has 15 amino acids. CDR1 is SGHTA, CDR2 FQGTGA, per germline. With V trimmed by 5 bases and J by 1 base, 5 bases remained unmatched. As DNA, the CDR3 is TGTGCCAGCAGCCCGGGAGGCCCTTCCTACAATGAGCAGTTCTTC. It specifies CASSPGGPSYNEQFF.

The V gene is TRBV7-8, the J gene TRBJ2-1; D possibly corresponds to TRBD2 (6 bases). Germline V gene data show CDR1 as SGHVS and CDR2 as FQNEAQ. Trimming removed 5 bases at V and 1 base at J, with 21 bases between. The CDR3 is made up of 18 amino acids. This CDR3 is CASSPIEGRGTSYNEQFF. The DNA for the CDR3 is TGTGCCAGCAGCCCGATCGAGGGTAGAGGGACTTCCTACAATGAGCAGTTCTTC.

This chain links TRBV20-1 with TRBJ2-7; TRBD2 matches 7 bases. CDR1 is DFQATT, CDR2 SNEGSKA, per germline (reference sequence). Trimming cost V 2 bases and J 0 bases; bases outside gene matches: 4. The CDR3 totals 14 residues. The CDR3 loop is CSARTGGTSYEQYF. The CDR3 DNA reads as TGCAGTGCTAGAACGGGAGGAACCTCCTACGAGCAGTACTTC.

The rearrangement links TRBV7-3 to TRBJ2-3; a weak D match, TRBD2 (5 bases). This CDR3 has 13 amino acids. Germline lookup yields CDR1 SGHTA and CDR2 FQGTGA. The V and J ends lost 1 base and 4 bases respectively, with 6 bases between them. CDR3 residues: CASSLIGADTQYF. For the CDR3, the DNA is TGTGCCAGCAGCTTAATCGGGGCAGATACGCAGTATTTT.

The CDR3 is CASHLYRGAIQETQYF. As DNA, the CDR3 is TGTGCCAGTCATCTCTATAGGGGGGCGATACAAGAGACCCAGTACTTC. The chain uses TRBV7-8 and TRBJ2-5; D may be TRBD1 or TRBD2 (6 bases each). Trimming left V 9 bases short and J 2 bases short, with 22 bases between. Germline V gives CDR1 SGHVS, CDR2 FQNEAQ. This CDR3 spans 16 amino acids.

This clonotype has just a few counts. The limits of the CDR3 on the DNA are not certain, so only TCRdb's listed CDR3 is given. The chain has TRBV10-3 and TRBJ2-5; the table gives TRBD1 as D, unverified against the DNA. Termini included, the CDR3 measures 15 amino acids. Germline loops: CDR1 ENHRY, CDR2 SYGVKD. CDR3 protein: CAILVITGMQETQYF.

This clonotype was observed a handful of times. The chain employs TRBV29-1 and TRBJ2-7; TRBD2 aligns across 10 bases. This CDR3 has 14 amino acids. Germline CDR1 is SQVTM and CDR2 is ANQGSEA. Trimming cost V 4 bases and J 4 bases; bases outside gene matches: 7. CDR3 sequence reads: CSVVQREGLYEQYF. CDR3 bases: TGCAGCGTTGTTCAGCGGGAGGGCCTATACGAGCAGTACTTC.

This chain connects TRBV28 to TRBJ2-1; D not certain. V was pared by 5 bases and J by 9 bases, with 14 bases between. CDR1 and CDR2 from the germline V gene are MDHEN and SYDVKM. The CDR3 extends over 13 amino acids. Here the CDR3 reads CASSAKWYPEQFF. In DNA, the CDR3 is TGTGCCAGCAGTGCTAAATGGTATCCTGAGCAGTTCTTC.

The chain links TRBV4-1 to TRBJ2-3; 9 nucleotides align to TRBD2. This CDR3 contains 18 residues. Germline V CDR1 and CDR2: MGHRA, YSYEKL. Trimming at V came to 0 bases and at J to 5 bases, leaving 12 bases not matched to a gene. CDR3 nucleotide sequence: TGCGCCAGCAGCCAAGATTCCGATCCTAGCGGGACGGTAGATACGCAGTATTTT. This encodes CASSQDSDPSGTVDTQYF.

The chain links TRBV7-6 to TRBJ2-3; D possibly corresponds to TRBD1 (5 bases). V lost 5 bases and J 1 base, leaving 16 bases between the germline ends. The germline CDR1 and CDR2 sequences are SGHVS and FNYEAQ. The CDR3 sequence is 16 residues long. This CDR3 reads CASSRTPPGGTDTQYF. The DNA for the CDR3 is TGTGCCAGCAGCCGGACACCCCCAGGAGGCACAGATACGCAGTATTTT.

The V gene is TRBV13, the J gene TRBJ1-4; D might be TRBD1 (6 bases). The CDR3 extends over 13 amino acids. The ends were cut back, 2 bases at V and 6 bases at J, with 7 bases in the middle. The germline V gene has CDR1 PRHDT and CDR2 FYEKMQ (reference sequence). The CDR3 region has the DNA TGTGCCAGCAGCTTAAGGGGGTATGAAAAACTGTTTTTT. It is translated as CASSLRGYEKLFF.

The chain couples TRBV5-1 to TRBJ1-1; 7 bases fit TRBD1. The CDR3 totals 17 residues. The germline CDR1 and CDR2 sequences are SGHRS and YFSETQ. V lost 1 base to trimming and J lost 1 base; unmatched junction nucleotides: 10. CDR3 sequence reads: CASSLPRGRLRNTEAFF. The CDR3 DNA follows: TGCGCCAGCAGCTTGCCCAGGGGGAGGTTGCGGAACACTGAAGCTTTCTTT.

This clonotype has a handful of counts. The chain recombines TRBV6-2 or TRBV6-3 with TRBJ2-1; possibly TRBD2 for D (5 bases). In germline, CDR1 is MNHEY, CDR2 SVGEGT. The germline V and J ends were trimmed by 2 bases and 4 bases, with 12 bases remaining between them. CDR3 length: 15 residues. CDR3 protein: CASSYRLALYNEQFF. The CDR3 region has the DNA TGTGCCAGCAGTTACAGGCTAGCACTATACAATGAGCAGTTCTTC.

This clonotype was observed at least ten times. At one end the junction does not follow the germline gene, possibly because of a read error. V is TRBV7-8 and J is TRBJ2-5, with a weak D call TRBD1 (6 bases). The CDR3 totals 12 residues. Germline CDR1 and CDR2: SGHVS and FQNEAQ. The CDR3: CASSLGAETQYF. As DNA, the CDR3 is TGCGCCAGCAGCTTGGGGGCAGAGACCCAGTACTTC.

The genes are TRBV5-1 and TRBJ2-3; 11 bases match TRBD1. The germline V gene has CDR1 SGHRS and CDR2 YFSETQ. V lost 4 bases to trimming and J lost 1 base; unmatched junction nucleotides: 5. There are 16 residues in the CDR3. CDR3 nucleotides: TGCGCCAGCAGCATAGGGACAGGGGGTGGCACAGATACGCAGTATTTT. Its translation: CASSIGTGGGTDTQYF.

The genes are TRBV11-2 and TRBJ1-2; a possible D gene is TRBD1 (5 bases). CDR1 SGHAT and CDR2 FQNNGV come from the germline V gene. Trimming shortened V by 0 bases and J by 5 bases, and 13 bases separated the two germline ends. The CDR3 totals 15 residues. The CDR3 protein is CASSLDSTGSYGYTF. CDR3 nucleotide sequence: TGTGCCAGCAGCTTAGATTCAACAGGAAGTTATGGCTACACCTTC.